The sequence of this T cell receptor (beta chain) was determined in a study of identical twins. Study-wide results and limits: Twins showed weaker excess sharing in their beta out-of-frame sequences. There were fewer insertions in abundant cord blood beta clonotypes, but memory repertoires showed no such pattern.

V was pared by 2 bases and J by 1 base, with 3 bases of the junction left unmatched. The germline gives CDR1 MNHEY, CDR2 SVGAGI. This CDR3 has 15 residues. TCRdb re-analysed the 5' RACE reads in MiXCR, keeping a single row per CDR3 protein. The sample carries hundreds of thousands of distinct CDR3 sequences, around 5.7% recorded once. Regarding this clonotype: As yet, its antigen is unknown.

Sequenced material: naive T cells sorted from blood. This chain uses TRBV6-5 with TRBJ2-3; TRBD2 matches at 7 bases. This sequence originates from a man between 18 and 35 years old in good health. In DNA, the CDR3 is TGTGCCAGCAGTTACGGGGGGGGAGGCACAGATACGCAGTATTTT. Residues: CASSYGGGGTDTQYF.